This T cell receptor beta chain was obtained from a study of T cell clones after liver transplantation. Overall study context: At least one year of complete immunosuppression withdrawal without enzymes over twice normal defined tolerance. Findings and limits, study-wide: In most of the 8 subjects, circulating graft-donor-reactive CD4 TCRbeta sequences fell significantly after transplant.

With regard to this clone: Antigen unknown.

V lost 0 bases, J lost 2 bases, and 5 bases stayed unmatched. The CDR3 is 16 residues long. CDR1 is SGHRS and CDR2 is YFSETQ in the germline V gene. The table came from immunoSEQ multiplex PCR; TCRdb's copy has only in-frame clones and leaves some out. The sample yields about 72,000 clones, over 85% seen once. The chain employs TRBV5-1 and TRBJ2-7; 10 positions match TRBD2. The sequence derives from a human donor who received a liver transplant. This material consisted of CD4+ T cells from blood, taken before liver transplant. The CDR3 loop is CASSLVLAGVTYEQYF. The CDR3, as DNA: TGCGCCAGCAGCTTGGTCCTAGCGGGAGTAACCTACGAGCAGTACTTC.